These 26 T cell receptor beta chains originate from one sample sequenced in a study of T cells in Graves' hyperthyroidism and ophthalmopathy. Researchers took RNA transcripts and amplified the TCR beta CDR3 regions from them. An initial round of RT-PCR targeting the TCR CDR3 relied on the HTBI primer set. MiXCR, applied by TCRdb to the multiplex PCR reads, yields one record per CDR3 protein. The table lists around 300,000 distinct CDR3 sequences, about an eighth of them singletons. Specimen: blood. Receptors were obtained from a woman aged 40 to 50 with Graves' hyperthyroidism.

This chain connects TRBV5-5 to TRBJ2-2; a weak D match, TRBD1 (5 bases). Trimming shortened V by 0 bases and J by 5 bases, and 14 bases separated the two germline ends. The germline V gene has CDR1 SGHKS and CDR2 YYEKEE (reference sequence). The CDR3 spans 16 residues. CDR3 region: CASSLDWGKGTGELFF. The CDR3 DNA reads as TGTGCCAGCAGCTTGGATTGGGGAAAGGGGACCGGGGAGCTGTTTTTT.

The chain uses TRBV20-1 and TRBJ2-5; TRBD2 matches at 8 bases. Trimming at V came to 2 bases and at J to 5 bases, leaving 7 bases not matched to a gene. The CDR3 length is 14 residues. Germline loops: CDR1 DFQATT, CDR2 SNEGSKA (reference sequence). CDR3 sequence reads: CSARIGRARETQYF. In DNA form, the CDR3 reads TGCAGTGCTAGAATCGGGAGGGCACGGGAGACCCAGTACTTC.

In this sample, this clonotype turned up a few times. This rearrangement joins TRBV7-9 to TRBJ2-5; D is undetermined. CDR1 is SEHNR and CDR2 is FQNEAQ in the germline V gene (reference sequence). The ends were cut back, 0 bases at V and 5 bases at J, with 13 bases in the middle. This CDR3 is built from 15 residues. As DNA, the CDR3 is TGTGCCAGCAGCTTAGCGGTGCAGGTCGGGGAGACCCAGTACTTC. Amino acids: CASSLAVQVGETQYF.

Details on this clonotype: An end of the junction differs from the germline gene, which may be a read error. This chain links TRBV7-2 with TRBJ2-2; a weak D match, TRBD2 (5 bases). The CDR3 runs 15 residues. Germline V CDR1 and CDR2: SGHTA, FQGNSA. CDR3 protein: CASSLADGYTGEPFF. CDR3 coding DNA: TGTGCCAGCAGCTTAGCGGATGGCTACACCGGGGAGCCGTTTTTT.

This clonotype has just a few counts. The chain uses TRBV6-4 and TRBJ2-3; D remains unclear. Germline lookup yields CDR1 MRHNA and CDR2 SNTAGT. The CDR3 runs to 12 residues. V was clipped by 2 bases and J by 6 bases, with 6 bases between them. CDR3 in DNA: TGTGCCAGCAGTGACCCAGAGGATACGCAGTATTTT. Translating gives CASSDPEDTQYF.

At least ten counts were recorded for this clonotype. This chain joins TRBV2 and TRBJ1-5; unclear D gene. Trimming left V 6 bases short and J 5 bases short, with 5 bases between. The CDR3 totals 11 residues. Germline lookup yields CDR1 SNHLY and CDR2 FYNNEI. In DNA, the CDR3 is TGTGCCAGCAGGACTTATCAGCCCCAGCATTTT. Protein product: CASRTYQPQHF.

This clonotype appeared many times. The chain uses TRBV27 and TRBJ2-1; 7 positions match TRBD1. The CDR3 covers 14 residues. The germline V gene has CDR1 MNHEY and CDR2 SMNVEV (reference sequence). V lost 2 bases and J lost 7; bases outside the gene matches: 5. The CDR3 reads CASSLTRGPNEQFF. Written as DNA, the CDR3 is TGTGCCAGCAGTTTAACGAGGGGGCCAAATGAGCAGTTCTTC.

This clonotype was picked up many times. Sequence at one end of the junction differs from germline and may be a read error. This rearrangement joins TRBV7-7 to TRBJ2-1, with a tentative D call TRBD1 (5 bases). Germline V CDR1 and CDR2: SSHAT, FNYEAQ (reference sequence). The CDR3 totals 15 residues. CDR3 DNA sequence: TGTGCTAGCAGCCCTACAGGTCTTCCGTACAATGAGCAGTTCTTC. Protein sequence: CASSPTGLPYNEQFF.

The CDR3 spells CASSLGDSFTGELFF. CDR3 coding DNA: TGCGCCAGCAGCTTGGGGGACAGTTTCACCGGGGAGCTGTTTTTT. V usage is TRBV5-1 and J usage is TRBJ2-2; 7 positions match TRBD1. CDR3 length: 15 residues. J gave up 4 bases and V 0 bases, and 3 bases lay outside the gene matches. Germline CDR1 reads SGHRS; CDR2 reads YFSETQ.

This clonotype was detected ten times or more. The chain joins TRBV7-8 to TRBJ2-2; TRBD1 aligns across 7 bases. The CDR3 totals 15 residues. Germline values: CDR1 SGHVS, CDR2 FQNEAQ. V dropped 4 bases and J dropped 3; count of bases not matched to a gene: 5. The CDR3 DNA follows: TGTGCCAGCAGCTCAGACAGGGCGTACACCGGGGAGCTGTTTTTT. Amino acids: CASSSDRAYTGELFF.

Ten or more counts support this clonotype. The chain has TRBV7-2 and TRBJ2-2, with D possibly called TRBD1 or TRBD2 (5 bases each). V was cut by 0 bases and J by 3 bases, with 11 bases left in between. The CDR3 spans 16 residues. Germline V gene sequence: CDR1 SGHTA, CDR2 FQGNSA. The CDR3 DNA reads as TGTGCCAGCAGCTTAGCGCCGGGGCCCCACACCGGGGAGCTGTTTTTT. As protein: CASSLAPGPHTGELFF.

This clonotype was detected ten times or more. The genes are TRBV2 and TRBJ1-6; no firm D call. Per the germline V gene, CDR1 is SNHLY and CDR2 is FYNNEI. V was cut by 4 bases and J by 12 bases, with 7 bases left in between. CDR3 length: 11 amino acids. For the CDR3, the DNA is TGTGCCAGCAGTGTCCCCGAACCCCTCCACTTT. Its protein product is CASSVPEPLHF. The full variable domain, completed using reference TRBV2 and TRBJ1-6, is EPEVTQTPSHQVTQMGQEVILRCVPISNHLYFYWYRQILGQKVEFLVSFYNNEISEKSEIFDDQFSVERPDGSNFTLKIRSTKLEDSAMYFCASSVPEPLHFGNGTRLTVT.

The table lists this clonotype with many counts. The V and J genes are TRBV7-9 and TRBJ1-2; D gene ambiguous. This CDR3 comprises 11 residues. CDR1 and CDR2 (germline): SEHNR, FQNEAQ (reference sequence). Trimming pared 0 bases from V and 8 bases from J, leaving 4 bases between. The CDR3 loop reads CASSLARGYTF. CDR3 coding DNA: TGTGCCAGCAGCTTAGCGCGGGGCTACACCTTC. The variable domain in full, with the rest retrieved from reference TRBV7-9 and TRBJ1-2, is DTGVSQNPRHKITKRGQNVTFRCDPISEHNRLYWYRQTLGQGPEFLTYFQNEAQLEKSRLLSDRFSAERPKGSFSTLEIQRTEQGDSAMYLCASSLARGYTFGSGTRLTVV.

In this sample, this clonotype turned up many times. V gene TRBV27 combines with J gene TRBJ1-2; D is ambiguous. CDR1 and CDR2 from the germline V gene are MNHEY and SMNVEV (reference sequence). V was clipped by 3 bases and J by 7 bases, with 12 bases between them. The CDR3 loop spans 13 amino acids. DNA of the CDR3: TGTGCCAGCAGTTTCCCGTCCGGGTTTGGCTACACCTTC. This sequence encodes CASSFPSGFGYTF.

In its sample, this clonotype was seen a few times. The chain has TRBV6-5 and TRBJ1-6; D unresolved. CDR3 size: 15 residues. Between the trimmed V and J ends, which lost 2 bases and 6 bases, there was a span of 11 bases. Germline CDR1 MNHEY, CDR2 SVGAGI. CDR3 bases: TGTGCCAGCAGTTACCAGGAGGGCGGTAATTCACCCCTCCACTTT. Translation: CASSYQEGGNSPLHF.

This clonotype has at least ten counts. This sequence joins TRBV7-8 and TRBJ1-5, with 10 bases matching TRBD1. V lost 5 bases to trimming and J lost 4 bases; unmatched junction nucleotides: 2. This CDR3 is built from 14 residues. Germline loops: CDR1 SGHVS, CDR2 FQNEAQ. This CDR3 reads CASSVGQGNQPQHF. CDR3 nucleotide sequence: TGTGCCAGCAGCGTGGGACAGGGGAATCAGCCCCAGCATTTT.

This clonotype was observed many times. The chain joins TRBV11-2 to TRBJ2-1, with D possibly being TRBD1 (5 bases). Germline V gene data show CDR1 as SGHAT and CDR2 as FQNNGV. V lost 0 bases, J lost 4 bases, and 7 bases lay in between. There are 14 residues in the CDR3. The CDR3 sequence: CASSLEQDYNEQFF. DNA for the CDR3: TGTGCCAGCAGCTTAGAACAGGATTACAATGAGCAGTTCTTC.

This clonotype has ten or more counts. The chain uses TRBV5-1 and TRBJ2-3, with 7 nucleotides matching TRBD1. Germline CDR1 is SGHRS and CDR2 is YFSETQ. V gave up 4 bases and J gave up 6 bases; unmatched junction bases: 2. CDR3 length equals 12 residues. CDR3: CASSTQGDTQYF. The CDR3 DNA reads as TGCGCCAGCAGCACACAGGGGGATACGCAGTATTTT.

This clonotype was observed at least ten times. The rearrangement links TRBV6-4 to TRBJ2-3; TRBD1 agrees at 7 bases. The CDR3 loop spans 14 amino acids. Germline V gene sequence: CDR1 MRHNA, CDR2 SNTAGT. Trimming at V came to 3 bases and at J to 3 bases, leaving 3 bases not matched to a gene. CDR3: CASSEQGPTDTQYF. In DNA, the CDR3 is TGTGCCAGCAGTGAACAGGGGCCGACAGATACGCAGTATTTT.

This clonotype was seen ten or more times. The V call is TRBV2, the J call TRBJ1-2; D is undetermined. CDR1 SNHLY and CDR2 FYNNEI come from the germline V gene. V was shortened by 4 bases and J by 2 bases, with 5 bases between the two germline ends. This CDR3 has 12 amino acids. The CDR3 DNA follows: TGTGCCAGCAGTGGGCCGAACTATGGCTACACCTTC. Protein product: CASSGPNYGYTF. Combining the CDR3 with reference TRBV2 and TRBJ1-2 gives the whole variable domain EPEVTQTPSHQVTQMGQEVILRCVPISNHLYFYWYRQILGQKVEFLVSFYNNEISEKSEIFDDQFSVERPDGSNFTLKIRSTKLEDSAMYFCASSGPNYGYTFGSGTRLTVV.

This clonotype was counted a few times. The gene calls are TRBV6-6 and TRBJ2-7, with 7 bases that match TRBD2. This CDR3 is built from 14 residues. CDR1 MNHNY and CDR2 SVGAGI come from the germline V gene (reference sequence). Trimming at V came to 2 bases and at J to 2 bases, leaving 3 bases not matched to a gene. CDR3 DNA sequence: TGTGCCAGCAGTTACCCTAGCGGCCCCTACGAGCAGTACTTC. Its translation is CASSYPSGPYEQYF.

The sample holds many counts of this clonotype. The V gene is TRBV3-1, the J gene TRBJ1-1; the D is unclear. Germline loops: CDR1 LGHDT, CDR2 YNNKEL (reference sequence). The CDR3 length is 12 residues. Trimming pared 7 bases from V and 5 bases from J, leaving 11 bases between. In DNA, the CDR3 is TGTGCCAGCACAGGAGTGGGGACTGAAGCTTTCTTT. It yields the protein CASTGVGTEAFF.

This clonotype appeared a few times. The V gene is TRBV11-1, the J gene TRBJ2-1; 11 positions match TRBD2. The trim removed 2 bases at V and 7 bases at J, leaving 10 bases unmatched. The CDR3 runs to 17 residues. Germline V lookup: CDR1 SGHAT, CDR2 FQDESV (reference sequence). CDR3 protein: CASSLRTSGPRWNEQFF. In DNA form, the CDR3 reads TGTGCCAGCAGCTTAAGGACTAGCGGGCCTAGGTGGAATGAGCAGTTCTTC. Using reference TRBV11-1 and TRBJ2-1 for the parts outside the CDR3, the full variable domain is EAEVAQSPRYKITEKSQAVAFWCDPISGHATLYWYRQILGQGPELLVQFQDESVVDDSQLPKDRFSAERLKGVDSTLKIQPAELGDSAMYLCASSLRTSGPRWNEQFFGPGTRLTVL.

This clonotype has ten or more counts. CDR3 DNA sequence: TGTGCCTGGGCCTGGGGGGGTAGCAATCAGCCCCAGCATTTT. The encoded protein is CAWAWGGSNQPQHF. The chain recombines TRBV30 with TRBJ1-5, with TRBD1 as a possible D gene (5 bases). V was cut by 5 bases and J by 0 bases, with 11 bases left in between. Germline lookup yields CDR1 GTSNPN and CDR2 SVGIG (reference sequence). The length of the CDR3 is 14 residues.

This clonotype was detected a few times. The chain uses TRBV19 and TRBJ2-5; maybe TRBD2 (5 bases). This CDR3 is 14 amino acids long. V dropped 4 bases and J dropped 3 bases, with 12 bases sitting between them. From germline, CDR1 is LNHDA and CDR2 SQIVND (reference sequence). The CDR3 DNA follows: TGTGCCAGTAGTAAAGGCGGAGGCAAAGAGACCCAGTACTTC. Its translation is CASSKGGGKETQYF.

This clonotype appeared a few times. The J gene is TRBJ1-2, the V gene TRBV3-1; D possibly corresponds to TRBD1 (6 bases). Germline CDR1 LGHDT, CDR2 YNNKEL (reference sequence). The CDR3 spans 15 residues. The V end was cut by 4 bases, the J end by 8 bases, with 20 bases between. The CDR3 DNA reads TGTGCCAGCAGCCGTACCTTAGGGGGTGTAGGAGGCTACACCTTC. It translates to CASSRTLGGVGGYTF.